A single sample gave rise to the 23 T cell receptor beta chains below, sequenced in a study of early T cells in non-severe SARS-CoV-2 infection. MiXCR, applied by TCRdb to the 5' RACE reads, yields one record per CDR3 protein. This sample has around 84,000 distinct CDR3 sequences, with more than 9% found just once. This specimen was whole blood, taken at baseline. These receptors were collected from an adult who was a healthcare worker with PCR-confirmed SARS-CoV-2 infection or an uninfected control (not recorded which).

This clonotype was observed many times. The chain joins TRBV25-1 to TRBJ2-7; D could derive from TRBD1 or TRBD2 (5 bases each). The CDR3 is 15 amino acids. CDR1 and CDR2 (germline): MGHDK, SYGVNS. Trimming pared 3 bases from V and 4 bases from J, leaving 16 bases between. CDR3 in amino acids: CASSDGRGANYEQYF. CDR3 nucleotides: TGTGCCAGCAGTGATGGAAGGGGAGCCAATTACGAGCAGTACTTC.

The chain couples TRBV5-1 to TRBJ2-7; 9 bases fit TRBD2. The J segment lost 0 bases and the V segment lost 4 bases, leaving 5 bases of the junction unmatched. Germline loops: CDR1 SGHRS, CDR2 YFSETQ. This CDR3 has 15 amino acids. The CDR3 nucleotides are TGCGCCAGCAGCGCTAGCGGGACGAGCTCCTACGAGCAGTACTTC. Translated, it gives CASSASGTSSYEQYF.

The chain links TRBV18 to TRBJ1-5; 7 bases are a match to TRBD1. CDR3 length: 15 amino acids. Trimming cost V 2 bases and J 11 bases; bases outside gene matches: 12. Germline values: CDR1 KGHSH, CDR2 LQKENI. DNA of the CDR3: TGTGCCAGCTCACCAGTCGGGACAGAGGTAGCAGCCCAGCATTTT. Translation: CASSPVGTEVAAQHF.

There are a few counts of this clonotype. The chain couples TRBV4-1 to TRBJ2-1, with 7 bases that match TRBD2. Losses at the gene ends were 0 bases for V and 7 bases for J; bases not matched to a gene: 9. Germline V CDR1 and CDR2: MGHRA, YSYEKL. This CDR3 contains 16 residues. CDR3 sequence (DNA): TGCGCCAGCAGCCAAGACCCCTCACTAGCGTCGAATGAGCAGTTCTTC. This codes for CASSQDPSLASNEQFF.

The chain employs TRBV6-2 or TRBV6-3 and TRBJ2-3; TRBD2 aligns across 7 bases. V lost 3 bases to trimming and J lost 0 bases; unmatched junction nucleotides: 3. The CDR3 extends over 15 amino acids. CDR1 is MNHEY, CDR2 SVGEGT, per germline. The CDR3 region has the DNA TGTGCCAGCAGTTATACTAGCGCTAGCACAGATACGCAGTATTTT. Translating gives CASSYTSASTDTQYF.

This clonotype appeared a few times. The chain employs TRBV21-1 and TRBJ2-7. TRBV21-1 counts as a pseudogene. The CDR3 spans 12 residues. CDR3 region: CASSNAHYEQYF. As DNA, the CDR3 is TGTGCCAGCAGCAATGCTCACTACGAGCAGTACTTC.

This clonotype has ten or more counts. The J gene is TRBJ1-5, the V gene TRBV5-1, with 8 bases identical to TRBD1. With 5 bases clipped from V and 4 bases from J, the junction kept 8 bases outside the gene matches. The CDR3 contains 15 residues. Germline CDR1 SGHRS, CDR2 YFSETQ. The DNA of the CDR3 is TGCGCCAGCAGGAGTCAACAGGGGGGAAATCAGCCCCAGCATTTT. It encodes CASRSQQGGNQPQHF.

The chain couples TRBV28 to TRBJ1-2; TRBD1 might be the D (5 bases). The CDR3 consists of 15 residues. The germline CDR1 and CDR2 sequences are MDHEN and SYDVKM. Trimming stripped 6 bases from V and 0 bases from J, with 14 bases between. CDR3 in DNA: TGTGCCAGCAGGGAGCAGGGTACTCCTAACTATGGCTACACCTTC. Translation: CASREQGTPNYGYTF.

The chain joins TRBV28 to TRBJ2-4; TRBD1 matches at 9 bases. The CDR3 totals 13 residues. The germline gives CDR1 MDHEN, CDR2 SYDVKM. V dropped 4 bases and J dropped 7; count of bases not matched to a gene: 2. The CDR3 loop is CASSSTGGNIQYF. The DNA for the CDR3 is TGTGCCAGCAGTTCGACAGGGGGGAACATTCAGTACTTC.

The CDR3 nucleotides are TGCAGTGCTAGACCACTAGCGGGACGTCTAGGCGAGCAGTACTTC. Protein sequence: CSARPLAGRLGEQYF. This chain connects TRBV20-1 to TRBJ2-7; 10 positions agree with TRBD2. The germline gives CDR1 DFQATT, CDR2 SNEGSKA (reference sequence). This CDR3 comprises 15 residues. Losses at the gene ends were 2 bases for V and 6 bases for J; bases not matched to a gene: 10.

This clonotype occurred a few times. The rearrangement links TRBV30 to TRBJ2-7; no clear D. The CDR3 consists of 13 residues. The V end lost 0 bases, the J end lost 3 bases, and 9 bases lay between the germline ends. CDR1 is GTSNPN and CDR2 is SVGIG in the germline V gene (reference sequence). This CDR3 is CAWSVSSSYEQYF. In nucleotides, the CDR3 is TGTGCCTGGAGTGTAAGTAGCAGCTACGAGCAGTACTTC.

CDR3 DNA sequence: TGTGCCAGCAGCAAAGTAGTTCGAACGGCTTACATTCAGTACTTC. As protein: CASSKVVRTAYIQYF. V usage is TRBV21-1 and J usage is TRBJ2-4. TRBV21-1 is given as a pseudogene. CDR3 length equals 15 residues.

This clonotype was found many times. V usage is TRBV27 and J usage is TRBJ1-6; D ambiguous. This CDR3 contains 13 residues. Germline values: CDR1 MNHEY, CDR2 SMNVEV (reference sequence). V was pared by 3 bases and J by 13 bases, with 13 bases between. CDR3: CASSLPAGRPLHF. As DNA, the CDR3 is TGTGCCAGCAGTTTGCCCGCTGGACGTCCCCTCCACTTT.

This clonotype has a handful of counts. The V gene is TRBV20-1, the J gene TRBJ1-6; 10 bases line up with TRBD1. J lost 5 bases, V lost 0 bases, and 4 bases had no gene match. Germline loops: CDR1 DFQATT, CDR2 SNEGSKA (reference sequence). This CDR3 has 16 residues. Written as DNA, the CDR3 is TGCAGTGCTAGAGATCCTGGGACAGGGGATAATTCACCCCTCCACTTT. Its translation is CSARDPGTGDNSPLHF.

This clonotype was picked up a small number of times. The rearrangement uses TRBV28 and TRBJ2-3, with 7 bases matching TRBD2. CDR1 and CDR2 (germline): MDHEN, SYDVKM. This CDR3 is built from 13 residues. Here the CDR3 reads CAGASGNTDTQYF. CDR3 coding DNA: TGTGCTGGAGCTAGCGGAAACACAGATACGCAGTATTTT.

The V call is TRBV28, the J call TRBJ2-1; perhaps TRBD1 as D (6 bases). Germline lookup yields CDR1 MDHEN and CDR2 SYDVKM. CDR3 length equals 18 residues. The V gene lost 4 bases and the J gene lost 2 bases, with 21 bases spanning the gap. Here the CDR3 reads CASSSIITSGHPYNEQFF. The CDR3 bases are TGTGCCAGCAGTTCGATAATTACATCGGGACACCCCTACAATGAGCAGTTCTTC.

V usage is TRBV29-1 and J usage is TRBJ2-1; 8 bases line up with TRBD2. The CDR3 runs to 14 residues. The V gene end was trimmed by 6 bases and the J gene end by 7 bases; junction bases not matched to a gene: 11. Germline V CDR1 and CDR2: SQVTM, ANQGSEA. The CDR3 reads CSVRAGVTINEQFF. The CDR3 DNA follows: TGCAGCGTAAGAGCGGGAGTGACGATAAATGAGCAGTTCTTC.

Turning to this clonotype: One junction end does not reproduce the germline sequence, and a read error may be involved. CDR3 in DNA: TGCGCCAGCACCGGCTTTACTGGCGTTTCCTCCGAGCAGTACTTC. Its translation: CASTGFTGVSSEQYF. The chain uses TRBV10-2 and TRBJ2-7; D remains ambiguous. CDR1 and CDR2 (germline): WSHSY, SAAADI. This CDR3 comprises 15 residues.

This clonotype has just a few counts. The CDR3 DNA follows: TGCAGTGCTCCCTCCGGCGGGAGTAGGTACAATGAGCAGTTCTTC. Its protein is CSAPSGGSRYNEQFF. This chain links TRBV20-1 with TRBJ2-1, with 7 bases matching TRBD2. The CDR3 contains 15 residues. The germline V gene encodes CDR1 DFQATT and CDR2 SNEGSKA (reference sequence). Trimming at V came to 5 bases and at J to 4 bases, leaving 11 bases not matched to a gene.

In its sample, this clonotype was seen many times. This chain links TRBV11-2 with TRBJ2-1; D not certain. Germline V gene sequence: CDR1 SGHAT, CDR2 FQNNGV. The V gene lost 1 base and the J gene lost 7 bases, with 14 bases spanning the gap. This CDR3 contains 15 residues. CDR3: CASSLGHPLENEQFF. CDR3 coding DNA: TGTGCCAGCAGCTTAGGACACCCCTTGGAAAATGAGCAGTTCTTC.

The table lists this clonotype with a few counts. The chain is built from TRBV18 and TRBJ2-2; 7 bases match TRBD2. V dropped 4 bases and J dropped 0; count of bases not matched to a gene: 2. The CDR3 is 15 residues long. Germline lookup yields CDR1 KGHSH and CDR2 LQKENI. CDR3 coding DNA: TGTGCCAGCTCACAAGCGGGGACGAACACCGGGGAGCTGTTTTTT. Amino acid sequence: CASSQAGTNTGELFF.

V usage is TRBV11-3 and J usage is TRBJ2-7; D gene ambiguous. In germline, CDR1 is SGHNT, CDR2 YENEEA. CDR3 size: 13 residues. V gave up 3 bases and J gave up 1 base, with 7 bases separating them. The CDR3 DNA is TGTGCCAGCAGCTTGTACAGATCCTACGAGCAGTACTTC. This translates into CASSLYRSYEQYF. Variable domain in full (rest from reference TRBV11-3 and TRBJ2-7): EAGVVQSPRYKIIEKKQPVAFWCNPISGHNTLYWYLQNLGQGPELLIRYENEEAVDDSQLPKDRFSAERLKGVDSTLKIQPAELGDSAVYLCASSLYRSYEQYFGPGTRLTVT.

This chain joins TRBV12-3 or TRBV12-4 and TRBJ1-1; TRBD1 matches 7 bases. The junction had 6 bases not matched to a gene; V was cut back by 5 bases and J by 0 bases. This CDR3 comprises 15 residues. The CDR3 nucleotides are TGTGCCAGCAGTCCCAAGGGGGCGATGAACACTGAAGCTTTCTTT. Translation: CASSPKGAMNTEAFF.